These 32 T cell receptor beta chains were sequenced from one sample in a study of blood T cell repertoires in COVID-19. Measured with immunoSEQ multiplex PCR; TCRdb has only the in-frame clones, and not every one. The data contain roughly 200,000 clones, 80% to 90% of them singletons. Sequencing was carried out using PBMCs or T cells enriched from blood (not recorded which). Every receptor here comes from a man aged 40-55 years who had recovered from COVID-19.

The CDR3 sequence: CASALRTVDEAFF. The CDR3 DNA follows: TGCGCCAGCGCCTTGAGGACAGTCGACGAAGCTTTCTTT. The chain carries TRBV5-1 and TRBJ1-1, with D possibly TRBD1 on 6 matching bases. Trimming pared 7 bases from V and 8 bases from J, leaving 18 bases between. CDR3 length equals 13 residues. Per the germline V gene, CDR1 is SGHRS and CDR2 is YFSETQ. The variable domain in full, completed from reference TRBV5-1 and TRBJ1-1, reads KAGVTQTPRYLIKTRGQQVTLSCSPISGHRSVSWYQQTPGQGLQFLFEYFSETQRNKGNFPGRFSGRQFSNSRSEMNVSTLELGDSALYLCASALRTVDEAFFGQGTRLTVV.

The chain is built from TRBV5-1 and TRBJ2-5, with a tentative D call TRBD1 (6 bases). Germline V gives CDR1 SGHRS, CDR2 YFSETQ. With 4 bases removed from V and 5 bases from J, the gap between germline ends came to 12 bases. This CDR3 contains 13 residues. In DNA form, the CDR3 reads TGCGCCAGCAGCCGGGACAAACGGGAGACCCAGTACTTC. Translated, it gives CASSRDKRETQYF.

This rearrangement joins TRBV4-2 to TRBJ1-5, with 8 bases lining up with TRBD1. Germline V gene lookup returns CDR1 LGHNA and CDR2 YNFKEQ. Trimming removed 4 bases from V and 5 bases from J; junction bases left unmatched: 4. The CDR3 has 14 residues. CDR3 DNA: TGTGCCAGCAGCCCGGGGACAGGATATCAGCCCCAGCATTTT. Its translation is CASSPGTGYQPQHF.

This chain joins TRBV25-1 and TRBJ2-5, with 8 bases lining up with TRBD2. Germline loops: CDR1 MGHDK, CDR2 SYGVNS. J lost 1 base, V lost 9 bases, and 13 bases had no gene match. The CDR3 extends over 16 amino acids. The CDR3 reads CASTLTRGAAQETQYF. CDR3 in DNA: TGTGCCAGTACCCTTACGCGGGGGGCCGCCCAAGAGACCCAGTACTTC. The full variable domain, with the rest looked up from reference TRBV25-1 and TRBJ2-5, is EADIYQTPRYLVIGTGKKITLECSQTMGHDKMYWYQQDPGMELHLIHYSYGVNSTEKGDLSSESTVSRIRTEHFPLTLESARPSHTSQYLCASTLTRGAAQETQYFGPGTRLLVL.

The V call is TRBV5-1, the J call TRBJ2-5, with 8 bases fitting TRBD2. Germline loops: CDR1 SGHRS, CDR2 YFSETQ. The V segment lost 3 bases and the J segment 2 bases; nucleotides outside the gene matches: 9. The CDR3 consists of 16 residues. This CDR3 is CASSSQPASGQETQYF. CDR3 nucleotide sequence: TGCGCCAGCAGCTCCCAGCCGGCTAGCGGGCAAGAGACCCAGTACTTC.

This chain joins TRBV9 and TRBJ1-2, with 9 bases that match TRBD1. Germline CDR1 and CDR2: SGDLS and YYNGEE. V lost 0 bases, J lost 4 bases, and 4 bases stayed unmatched. This CDR3 region has 15 residues. The CDR3 DNA reads as TGTGCCAGCAGCGTAGGGGACAGGGCGGGCTATGGCTACACCTTC. Its translation is CASSVGDRAGYGYTF.

This chain joins TRBV3-1 (or the pseudogene TRBV3-2) and TRBJ2-1; 8 positions agree with TRBD2. V was pared by 4 bases and J by 7 bases, with 12 bases of the junction left unmatched. CDR3 size: 16 residues. Germline CDR1 reads LGHDT; CDR2 reads YNNKEL (reference sequence). The CDR3 is CASSPQRGPALNEQFF. For the CDR3, the DNA is TGTGCCAGCAGCCCACAGCGGGGGCCGGCCTTAAATGAGCAGTTCTTC.

V gene TRBV18 combines with J gene TRBJ1-2; TRBD1 matches at 11 bases. CDR1 and CDR2 (germline): KGHSH, LQKENI. This CDR3 has 17 residues. The J segment lost 4 bases and the V segment lost 6 bases, leaving 13 bases of the junction unmatched. CDR3 coding DNA: TGTGCCAGCTCCCCCGGACAGGGGGCCTACCTAGGCTATGGCTACACCTTC. The encoded protein is CASSPGQGAYLGYGYTF.

V usage is TRBV2 and J usage is TRBJ2-1; 11 bases are a match to TRBD2. The V and J ends lost 8 bases and 6 bases, in that order; junction bases with no gene match: 3. The CDR3 is 13 residues long. The germline gives CDR1 SNHLY, CDR2 FYNNEI. The CDR3 DNA reads TGTGCCAGCGGTAGCGGGAGGGGCAATGAGCAGTTCTTC. Residues: CASGSGRGNEQFF.

The chain joins TRBV6-5 to TRBJ1-4; no firm D call. V lost 0 bases, J lost 8 bases, and 16 bases lay in between. The CDR3 runs 16 residues. Germline V gene lookup returns CDR1 MNHEY and CDR2 SVGAGI. This chain's CDR3 is CASSYSRALLKEKLFF. Here the CDR3 DNA reads TGTGCCAGCAGTTACTCGAGGGCTCTACTTAAGGAAAAACTGTTTTTT.

The genes are TRBV5-1 and TRBJ2-1, with D unresolved. From germline, CDR1 is SGHRS and CDR2 YFSETQ. Trimming removed 4 bases at V and 9 bases at J, with 11 bases between. This CDR3 region has 12 residues. As DNA, the CDR3 is TGCGCCAGCAGCGTGACCAGGCGTGAGCAGTTCTTC. Translation: CASSVTRREQFF.

The chain joins TRBV5-6 to TRBJ1-3; D gene unclear. Trimming pared 4 bases from V and 4 bases from J, leaving 12 bases between. The length of the CDR3 is 14 residues. The germline CDR1 and CDR2 sequences are SGHDT and YYEEEE. This CDR3 reads CASSPSHRGNTIYF. CDR3 nucleotide sequence: TGTGCCAGCAGCCCTTCCCACCGGGGAAACACCATATATTTT.

This clone was detected a few times. The sample has other DNA sequences that encode this CDR3 too. The CDR3 loop reads CASSPGSYEQYF. In DNA form, the CDR3 reads TGTGCCAGCTCACCGGGCAGCTACGAGCAGTACTTC. The chain couples TRBV18 to TRBJ2-7; no definite D call. V dropped 3 bases and J dropped 3 bases, with 6 bases sitting between them. Germline lookup yields CDR1 KGHSH and CDR2 LQKENI. This CDR3 is 12 amino acids long.

The chain carries TRBV7-6 and TRBJ2-7; maybe TRBD2 (6 bases). The V gene lost 1 base and the J gene lost 5 bases, with 12 bases spanning the gap. The CDR3 spans 14 residues. Germline assignment: CDR1 SGHVS and CDR2 FNYEAQ. CDR3: CASSLVGGADEQYF. The CDR3 DNA reads as TGTGCCAGCAGCTTAGTCGGAGGGGCCGACGAGCAGTACTTC.

This clone turned up a few times. The chain has TRBV7-3 and TRBJ2-7; possibly TRBD1 for D (6 bases). This CDR3 contains 15 residues. Germline assignment: CDR1 SGHTA and CDR2 FQGTGA. Trimming removed 5 bases from V and 2 bases from J, with 16 bases in between. The CDR3 spells CASSAYQGLTYEQYF. The CDR3 nucleotides are TGTGCCAGCAGCGCATACCAGGGGCTAACCTACGAGCAGTACTTC.

This chain uses TRBV5-1 with TRBJ2-2; 7 bases are a match to TRBD1. J was trimmed by 7 bases and V by 3 bases; bases with no gene match: 6. This CDR3 has 14 amino acids. Germline V gene lookup returns CDR1 SGHRS and CDR2 YFSETQ. The CDR3 loop reads CASSSGQVVGELFF. The CDR3 DNA reads TGCGCCAGCAGCTCTGGACAGGTCGTCGGGGAGCTGTTTTTT. Full variable domain (missing parts from reference TRBV5-1 and TRBJ2-2): KAGVTQTPRYLIKTRGQQVTLSCSPISGHRSVSWYQQTPGQGLQFLFEYFSETQRNKGNFPGRFSGRQFSNSRSEMNVSTLELGDSALYLCASSSGQVVGELFFGEGSRLTVL.

The CDR3 loop is CASSPRSGGMETQYF. As DNA, the CDR3 is TGTGCCAGCAGCCCCCGGTCGGGGGGCATGGAGACCCAGTACTTC. The V and J genes are TRBV7-8 and TRBJ2-5; possible D gene TRBD2, 7 bases. CDR1 SGHVS and CDR2 FQNEAQ come from the germline V gene. V was shortened by 5 bases and J by 5 bases, with 18 bases between the two germline ends. This CDR3 has 15 residues.

This chain links TRBV5-4 with TRBJ1-1; no firm D call. Germline CDR1 SGHNT, CDR2 YYREEE (reference sequence). This CDR3 spans 13 amino acids. V was pared by 4 bases and J by 1 base, with 8 bases between. This chain's CDR3 is CASSAVSNTEAFF. The DNA of the CDR3 is TGTGCCAGCAGCGCAGTATCGAACACTGAAGCTTTCTTT.

The J gene is TRBJ1-1, the V gene TRBV20-1; D unclear. V was shortened by 2 bases and J by 5 bases, with 6 bases between the two germline ends. Germline values: CDR1 DFQATT, CDR2 SNEGSKA (reference sequence). The CDR3 has 11 amino acids. The CDR3 reads CSARYKTEAFF. The CDR3, as DNA: TGCAGTGCTAGATATAAAACTGAAGCTTTCTTT.

In regard to this clone: The junction departs from germline at one end; a sequencing error may be responsible. The V and J genes are TRBV30 and TRBJ1-2, with D maybe TRBD1 (6 bases). The germline V gene encodes CDR1 GTSNPN and CDR2 SVGIG (reference sequence). The CDR3 has 13 amino acids. The CDR3 protein is CAWGVRGNYGYTF. The DNA for the CDR3 is TGTGCCTGGGGTGTAAGGGGGAACTATGGCTACACCTTC.

Only a few counts were recorded for this clone. The chain employs TRBV5-1 and TRBJ1-5, with D hard to call. Between the trimmed V and J ends, which lost 0 bases and 4 bases, there was a span of 8 bases. Germline CDR1 SGHRS, CDR2 YFSETQ. This CDR3 is built from 14 residues. The CDR3 is CASSLDGQNQPQHF. In nucleotides, the CDR3 is TGCGCCAGCAGCTTGGATGGGCAGAATCAGCCCCAGCATTTT. Full variable domain (missing parts from reference TRBV5-1 and TRBJ1-5): KAGVTQTPRYLIKTRGQQVTLSCSPISGHRSVSWYQQTPGQGLQFLFEYFSETQRNKGNFPGRFSGRQFSNSRSEMNVSTLELGDSALYLCASSLDGQNQPQHFGDGTRLSIL.

This clone was seen a few times. The J gene is TRBJ2-7, the V gene TRBV27, with D perhaps matching TRBD1 (5 bases). Germline V CDR1 and CDR2: MNHEY, SMNVEV (reference sequence). Trimming stripped 6 bases from V and 3 bases from J, with 9 bases between. CDR3 length: 12 amino acids. CDR3 bases: TGTGCCAGCAGCCTGCAGGGCTACGAGCAGTACTTC. Its translation is CASSLQGYEQYF.

The rearrangement joins TRBV9 to TRBJ1-1, with unresolved D. This CDR3 is 15 amino acids long. Germline V CDR1 and CDR2: SGDLS, YYNGEE. The ends were cut back, 0 bases at V and 4 bases at J, with 13 bases in the middle. The CDR3 nucleotides read TGTGCCAGCAGCGTAGTTGAAATAGGGAGCACTGAAGCTTTCTTT. Translating it yields CASSVVEIGSTEAFF.

This sequence joins TRBV6-6 and TRBJ2-2, with a tentative D call TRBD1 (6 bases). Trimming shortened V by 5 bases and J by 6 bases, and 16 bases separated the two germline ends. CDR1 MNHNY and CDR2 SVGAGI come from the germline V gene (reference sequence). This CDR3 spans 15 amino acids. For the CDR3, the DNA is TGTGCCAGCAGTAAACTACAGGGCTCCGCCGGGGAGCTGTTTTTT. This encodes CASSKLQGSAGELFF.

This clone was seen just once. The V and J genes are TRBV6-4 and TRBJ2-3; the match to TRBD2 covers 8 bases. CDR1 and CDR2 from the germline V gene are MRHNA and SNTAGT. CDR3 size: 15 residues. The V gene end was trimmed by 4 bases and the J gene end by 0 bases; junction bases not matched to a gene: 3. CDR3 sequence (DNA): TGTGCCAGCAGTGGTAGCGGGATGAGCACAGATACGCAGTATTTT. Amino acid sequence: CASSGSGMSTDTQYF.

The CDR3 region is CASSGQGVSRSTEAFF. The CDR3 nucleotides read TGTGCCAGCAGTGGACAGGGGGTAAGTCGGAGCACTGAAGCTTTCTTT. The chain joins TRBV6-1 to TRBJ1-1; 9 positions match TRBD1. Germline V CDR1 and CDR2: MNHNS, SASEGT. The CDR3 runs 16 residues. V lost 4 bases and J lost 4; bases outside the gene matches: 10.

J is TRBJ2-5 and V is TRBV6-5; the D gene is possibly TRBD2 (5 bases). This CDR3 comprises 14 residues. In germline, CDR1 is MNHEY, CDR2 SVGAGI. V was trimmed by 6 bases and J by 5 bases, leaving 16 bases between them. CDR3: CASSFELGEETQYF. The DNA of the CDR3 is TGTGCCAGCAGCTTTGAACTCGGGGAGGAGACCCAGTACTTC.

This chain uses TRBV7-9 with TRBJ2-7; 8 bases match TRBD2. CDR1 and CDR2 from the germline V gene are SEHNR and FQNEAQ (reference sequence). This CDR3 spans 17 amino acids. Trimming took 1 base from V and 3 from J; bases not matched to a gene: 11. The CDR3 nucleotides are TGTGCCAGCAGCTTAGGTTCGGGGGGGACGGGAAACTACGAGCAGTACTTC. Its translation is CASSLGSGGTGNYEQYF.

The chain uses TRBV27 and TRBJ2-2; 8 positions match TRBD2. The germline V gene has CDR1 MNHEY and CDR2 SMNVEV (reference sequence). This CDR3 region has 15 residues. Unmatched junction bases numbered 5, after V lost 3 bases and J lost 5 bases. The CDR3 nucleotides are TGTGCCAGCAGTTTTTCGGGGGGGCGGACCGGGGAGCTGTTTTTT. Amino acid sequence: CASSFSGGRTGELFF.

There are a few counts of this clone. The chain combines TRBV19 with TRBJ1-3; weak D call: TRBD1 (5 bases). Between the trimmed V and J ends, which lost 2 bases and 6 bases, there was a span of 11 bases. The CDR3 is 14 residues long. The germline CDR1 and CDR2 sequences are LNHDA and SQIVND (reference sequence). CDR3 sequence: CASSIRAGPNTIYF. In nucleotides, the CDR3 is TGTGCCAGTAGTATACGGGCAGGGCCAAACACCATATATTTT.

The chain links TRBV18 to TRBJ2-1, with 9 bases fitting TRBD1. Trimming removed 6 bases from V and 7 bases from J; junction bases left unmatched: 4. Per the germline V gene, CDR1 is KGHSH and CDR2 is LQKENI. This CDR3 is built from 13 residues. CDR3 region: CASSRDRANEQFF. In nucleotides, the CDR3 is TGTGCCAGCTCCCGGGACAGGGCGAATGAGCAGTTCTTC.

The rearrangement joins TRBV15 to TRBJ2-7, with TRBD2 matching over 9 bases. V dropped 3 bases and J dropped 3; count of bases not matched to a gene: 9. CDR1 is LNHNV, CDR2 YYDKDF, per germline (reference sequence). The CDR3 covers 16 residues. CDR3 sequence: CATSRGKASGNYEQYF. DNA for the CDR3: TGTGCCACCAGCAGGGGGAAAGCTAGCGGGAACTACGAGCAGTACTTC.